This T cell receptor beta chain was captured in a study of blood T cell repertoires in COVID-19. About the research overall: Sites in the United States, Italy and Spain provided acute and convalescent COVID-19 samples.

Assay used: immunoSEQ multiplex PCR; TCRdb lists only in-frame clones, some missing. The sample consists of about 94,000 clones, roughly 80% of them appearing once. With 4 bases removed from V and 1 base from J, the gap between germline ends came to 12 bases. The CDR3 contains 15 residues. In germline, CDR1 is SGHRS, CDR2 YFSETQ. The clonotype comes from a man in his sixties with acute or convalescent COVID-19. This chain uses TRBV5-1 with TRBJ1-5; possibly TRBD1 for D (5 bases). Specimen: peripheral blood. CDR3 nucleotides: TGCGCCAGCAGCCCGGGACTCGGGAGCAATCAGCCCCAGCATTTT. It encodes CASSPGLGSNQPQHF.